The 20 T cell receptor beta chains given below trace back to one sample, sequenced in a study of cytomegalovirus exposure and HLA in healthy donors. PCR used 60 Vbeta primers and 13 Jbeta primers. This table comes from immunoSEQ multiplex PCR, and its TCRdb copy is limited to in-frame clones, with some not included. The table has almost 200,000 clones, around 77% seen once. The sequenced sample consisted of PBMCs. Receptors originate from a man under 40 in good health and CMV-seronegative.

V gene TRBV2 combines with J gene TRBJ1-4; TRBD1 is a possible D gene (5 bases). The germline V and J ends were trimmed by 4 bases and 5 bases, with 11 bases remaining between them. Germline-derived CDR1 and CDR2 are SNHLY and FYNNEI. The CDR3 contains 14 residues. The CDR3 region has the DNA TGTGCCAGCAGTGTCGACAGCTGGAATGAAAAACTGTTTTTT. Its protein product is CASSVDSWNEKLFF.

The V call is TRBV10-3, the J call TRBJ2-3, with TRBD2 as a possible D gene (6 bases). The V and J ends lost 4 bases and 2 bases respectively, with 13 bases between them. CDR1 and CDR2 (germline): ENHRY, SYGVKD. CDR3 length equals 15 residues. The CDR3 region is CAISAERVDTDTQYF. The CDR3 DNA sequence: TGTGCCATCAGTGCTGAGCGGGTTGACACAGATACGCAGTATTTT.

The chain combines TRBV27 with TRBJ2-1, with 11 bases matching TRBD2. The CDR3 totals 14 residues. V dropped 6 bases and J dropped 6; count of bases not matched to a gene: 4. The germline V gene has CDR1 MNHEY and CDR2 SMNVEV (reference sequence). Here the CDR3 reads CASRRTSGRNEQFF. Written as DNA, the CDR3 is TGTGCCAGCAGGAGGACTAGCGGGCGCAATGAGCAGTTCTTC.

CDR3 DNA sequence: TGTGCCAGCATGGAGGGGGCCACGGGAAACGAGCAGTACTTC. Amino acids: CASMEGATGNEQYF. The chain recombines TRBV6-5 with TRBJ2-7; a weak D match, TRBD1 (7 bases). The germline V gene encodes CDR1 MNHEY and CDR2 SVGAGI. The CDR3 spans 14 residues. V dropped 7 bases and J dropped 5 bases, with 18 bases sitting between them.

The V and J genes are TRBV29-1 and TRBJ2-1; perhaps TRBD2 as D (6 bases). With 7 bases removed from V and 0 bases from J, the gap between germline ends came to 10 bases. Per the germline V gene, CDR1 is SQVTM and CDR2 is ANQGSEA. This CDR3 region has 13 residues. The CDR3 region has the DNA TGCAGCGCCGGGACTGCCTCCTACAATGAGCAGTTCTTC. Residues: CSAGTASYNEQFF.

The gene calls are TRBV6-5 and TRBJ2-7, with TRBD2 identical over 10 bases. V lost 7 bases, J lost 7 bases, and 10 bases stayed unmatched. Germline CDR1 reads MNHEY; CDR2 reads SVGAGI. This CDR3 region has 14 residues. The CDR3 DNA reads TGTGCCAGCACCTCGACTAGCGGGTCGGCTGAGCAGTACTTC. This codes for CASTSTSGSAEQYF.

This chain uses TRBV9 with TRBJ2-2; 7 nucleotides align to TRBD2. V lost 0 bases and J lost 1; bases outside the gene matches: 6. The CDR3 covers 17 residues. Germline CDR1 and CDR2: SGDLS and YYNGEE. The CDR3 region is CASSVEGGRGNTGELFF. The CDR3, as DNA: TGTGCCAGCAGCGTAGAGGGCGGGAGAGGGAACACCGGGGAGCTGTTTTTT. Full variable domain (remainder filled in from reference TRBV9 and TRBJ2-2): DSGVTQTPKHLITATGQRVTLRCSPRSGDLSVYWYQQSLDQGLQFLIQYYNGEERAKGNILERFSAQQFPDLHSELNLSSLELGDSALYFCASSVEGGRGNTGELFFGEGSRLTVL.

This chain joins TRBV7-6 and TRBJ2-7, with D perhaps matching TRBD1 (6 bases). The CDR3 has 13 residues. Germline CDR1 reads SGHVS; CDR2 reads FNYEAQ. The germline V and J ends were trimmed by 0 bases and 10 bases, with 13 bases remaining between them. The CDR3 DNA sequence: TGTGCCAGCAGCTTAGCTCCAGGGGAGAGTCAGTACTTC. Its translation is CASSLAPGESQYF.

A few counts support this clone. The CDR3 loop reads CASSSPSGRNSYNEQFF. The CDR3 nucleotides are TGTGCCAGCAGTTCTCCCAGCGGGAGGAACTCCTACAATGAGCAGTTCTTC. This rearrangement joins TRBV28 to TRBJ2-1; 9 nucleotides line up with TRBD2. From germline, CDR1 is MDHEN and CDR2 SYDVKM. The CDR3 is made up of 17 amino acids. V lost 4 bases, J lost 0 bases, and 7 bases stayed unmatched.

This chain joins TRBV10-3 and TRBJ2-7; 8 bases map to TRBD2. J gave up 3 bases and V 3 bases, and 7 bases lay outside the gene matches. Germline CDR1 is ENHRY and CDR2 is SYGVKD. The CDR3 has 15 amino acids. The CDR3 spells CAISEPGGSSYEQYF. CDR3 sequence (DNA): TGTGCCATCAGTGAACCGGGAGGGTCAAGCTACGAGCAGTACTTC.

The CDR3 protein is CASSPHSNQPQHF. The DNA of the CDR3 is TGTGCCAGCAGTCCACATAGCAATCAGCCCCAGCATTTT. The chain has TRBV7-9 and TRBJ1-5, with no clear D. The CDR3 runs 13 residues. The V end lost 6 bases, the J end lost 0 bases, and 6 bases lay between the germline ends. The germline CDR1 and CDR2 sequences are SEHNR and FQNEAQ (reference sequence).

Remarks on this clone: The same CDR3 can be traced to other DNA sequences in this sample. This chain links TRBV19 with TRBJ2-7, with D maybe TRBD1 (5 bases). This CDR3 contains 14 residues. Germline-derived CDR1 and CDR2 are LNHDA and SQIVND (reference sequence). V lost 4 bases, J lost 0 bases, and 10 bases lay in between. The CDR3 loop reads CASSTRTGSYEQYF. CDR3 coding DNA: TGTGCCAGTAGTACAAGAACAGGCTCCTACGAGCAGTACTTC.

The chain joins TRBV2 to TRBJ2-7, with 12 bases that match TRBD2. V shed 6 bases, J shed 6 bases, and the junction held 12 bases outside the gene matches. The CDR3 has 16 residues. Germline CDR1 and CDR2: SNHLY and FYNNEI. DNA of the CDR3: TGTGCCAGCAGCTACTTCGCTGCTAGCGGGAGGGCCGAGCAGTACTTC. Its protein is CASSYFAASGRAEQYF.

The rearrangement links TRBV7-8 to TRBJ1-5; no firm D call. V was cut by 1 base and J by 0 bases, with 13 bases left in between. The CDR3 loop spans 17 amino acids. CDR1 SGHVS and CDR2 FQNEAQ come from the germline V gene. Here the CDR3 DNA reads TGTGCCAGCAGCTTAGGTATACACCTAGATAGCAATCAGCCCCAGCATTTT. The encoded protein is CASSLGIHLDSNQPQHF.

The V and J genes are TRBV6-5 and TRBJ2-7; 7 positions agree with TRBD2. The CDR3 runs 12 residues. The ends lost 6 bases at V and 4 bases at J; junction bases unmatched: 3. CDR1 is MNHEY, CDR2 SVGAGI, per germline. The CDR3 bases are TGTGCCAGCAGCCCCGGGGGGTACGAGCAGTACTTC. This sequence encodes CASSPGGYEQYF.

The J gene is TRBJ2-7, the V gene TRBV10-3; 7 nucleotides match TRBD1. V was pared by 0 bases and J by 3 bases, with 5 bases of the junction left unmatched. The length of the CDR3 is 15 residues. The V gene's germline CDR1 is ENHRY and CDR2 SYGVKD. Written as DNA, the CDR3 is TGTGCCATCAGTGAGTCGAATGACAGGGTCTACGAGCAGTACTTC. Translating it yields CAISESNDRVYEQYF.

The chain has TRBV5-1 and TRBJ2-3; 10 bases are a match to TRBD1. V was clipped by 3 bases and J by 1 base; unmatched bases: 2. Germline CDR1 and CDR2: SGHRS and YFSETQ. This CDR3 has 15 amino acids. The CDR3 here is CASSWGTGGTDTQYF. DNA of the CDR3: TGCGCCAGCAGCTGGGGGACAGGGGGCACAGATACGCAGTATTTT.

The chain recombines TRBV27 with TRBJ1-2; TRBD1 matches 8 bases. This CDR3 has 16 residues. J gave up 2 bases and V 1 base, and 6 bases lay outside the gene matches. Germline V CDR1 and CDR2: MNHEY, SMNVEV (reference sequence). CDR3 nucleotides: TGTGCCAGCAGTTTATATGCGGCAGGGGGCAACTATGGCTACACCTTC. Translation gives CASSLYAAGGNYGYTF.

V gene TRBV5-1 combines with J gene TRBJ1-1; the D gene is possibly TRBD1 (5 bases). The CDR3 runs to 14 residues. V lost 4 bases, J lost 5 bases, and 15 bases lay in between. Germline V gene lookup returns CDR1 SGHRS and CDR2 YFSETQ. The CDR3 DNA sequence: TGCGCCAGCAGCAACCGTGACGGGGGAACTGAAGCTTTCTTT. Amino acid sequence: CASSNRDGGTEAFF.

The V gene is TRBV29-1, the J gene TRBJ2-3; the match to TRBD2 covers 11 bases. V was pared by 0 bases and J by 0 bases, with 5 bases of the junction left unmatched. The germline V gene encodes CDR1 SQVTM and CDR2 ANQGSEA. This CDR3 is 17 amino acids long. For the CDR3, the DNA is TGCAGCGTTGAAGACGGGACTAGCGGACCTAGCACAGATACGCAGTATTTT. Translating it yields CSVEDGTSGPSTDTQYF.